This T cell receptor beta chain was documented in a study of naive and memory T cell subsets. Regarding the study as a whole: Naive repertoires, especially CD8, held a few larger clonotypes, possibly memory cells re-expressing CD45RA. Findings for naive and memory subsets could not be checked against ground truth.

Both TRBC1 and TRBC2 were covered by a beta constant-region primer of two equimolar oligonucleotides. The ligated cDNA underwent four PCR rounds using SP2 and nested alpha and beta constant-region primers. An oligonucleotide with the SP2 primer and a 12-nucleotide UMI was ligated to the cDNA 3' end. TCRdb ran MiXCR on the UMI-ligation and nested PCR reads and lists one entry per CDR3 protein. The table records 150,000 or so distinct CDR3 sequences, over 20% of them present only once. As to this clonotype: Its antigen is still unknown.

Four subsets defined by CD45RA and CD27 were sorted after CD3, CD4, CD8 and live/dead staining. Germline V CDR1 and CDR2: MNHEY, SVGEGT. Trimming shortened V by 7 bases and J by 1 base, and 17 bases separated the two germline ends. The CDR3 contains 15 residues. The sequencing input was naive CD4+ T cells from blood. The clonotype comes from a human donor in good health. The chain couples TRBV6-2 or TRBV6-3 to TRBJ2-7; D is undetermined. CDR3: CASTQPPAPSYEQYF. DNA for the CDR3: TGTGCCAGCACCCAGCCCCCCGCTCCATCCTACGAGCAGTACTTC.